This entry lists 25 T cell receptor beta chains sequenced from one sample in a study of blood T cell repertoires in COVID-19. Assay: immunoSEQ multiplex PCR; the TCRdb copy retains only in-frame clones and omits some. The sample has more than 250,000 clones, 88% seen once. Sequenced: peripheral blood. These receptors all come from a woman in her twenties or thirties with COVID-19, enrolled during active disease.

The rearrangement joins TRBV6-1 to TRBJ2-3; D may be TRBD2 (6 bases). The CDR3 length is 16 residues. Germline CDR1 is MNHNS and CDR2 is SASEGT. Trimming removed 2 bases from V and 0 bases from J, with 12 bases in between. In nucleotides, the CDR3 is TGTGCCAGCAGTGAACTCGGGGGACCGAGCACAGATACGCAGTATTTT. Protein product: CASSELGGPSTDTQYF.

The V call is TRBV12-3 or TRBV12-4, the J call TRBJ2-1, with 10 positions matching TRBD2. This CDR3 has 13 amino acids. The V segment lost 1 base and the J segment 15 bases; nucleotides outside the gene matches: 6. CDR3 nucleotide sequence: TGTGCCAGCAGTTTAGGAGCGGGGGGGCCTCGGTTCTTC. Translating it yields CASSLGAGGPRFF.

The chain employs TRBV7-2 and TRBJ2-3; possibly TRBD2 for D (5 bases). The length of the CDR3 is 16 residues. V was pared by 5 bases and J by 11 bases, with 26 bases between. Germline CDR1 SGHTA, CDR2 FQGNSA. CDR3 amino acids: CASSPVRDKGIGGQYF. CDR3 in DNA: TGTGCCAGCAGCCCAGTTCGGGATAAAGGGATCGGTGGGCAGTATTTT.

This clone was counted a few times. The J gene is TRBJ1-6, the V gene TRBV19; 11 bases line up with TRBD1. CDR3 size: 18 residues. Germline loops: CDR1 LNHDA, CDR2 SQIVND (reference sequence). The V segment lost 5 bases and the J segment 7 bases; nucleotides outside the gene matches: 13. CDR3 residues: CASSLAGTGGIGNSPLHF. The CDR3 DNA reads TGTGCCAGTAGTCTAGCCGGGACAGGGGGTATCGGGAATTCACCCCTCCACTTT.

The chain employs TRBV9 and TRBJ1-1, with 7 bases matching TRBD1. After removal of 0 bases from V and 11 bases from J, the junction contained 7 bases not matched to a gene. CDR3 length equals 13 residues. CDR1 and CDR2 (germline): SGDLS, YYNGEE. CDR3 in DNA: TGTGCCAGCAGCGTAGGGAGGGGGCAGTTCGCTTTCTTT. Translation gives CASSVGRGQFAFF. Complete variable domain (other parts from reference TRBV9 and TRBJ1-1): DSGVTQTPKHLITATGQRVTLRCSPRSGDLSVYWYQQSLDQGLQFLIQYYNGEERAKGNILERFSAQQFPDLHSELNLSSLELGDSALYFCASSVGRGQFAFFGQGTRLTVV.

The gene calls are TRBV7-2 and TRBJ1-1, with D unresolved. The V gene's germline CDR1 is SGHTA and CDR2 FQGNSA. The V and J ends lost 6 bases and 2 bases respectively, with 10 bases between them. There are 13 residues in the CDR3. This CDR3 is CASRHPSNTEAFF. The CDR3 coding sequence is TGTGCCAGCAGACACCCTAGTAACACTGAAGCTTTCTTT.

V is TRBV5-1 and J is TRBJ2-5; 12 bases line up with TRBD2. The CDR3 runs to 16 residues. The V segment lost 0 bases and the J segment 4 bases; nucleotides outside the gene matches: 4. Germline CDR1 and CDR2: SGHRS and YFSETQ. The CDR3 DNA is TGCGCCAGCAGCTTGGAACCTAGCGGGGGGGTAGAGACCCAGTACTTC. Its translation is CASSLEPSGGVETQYF.

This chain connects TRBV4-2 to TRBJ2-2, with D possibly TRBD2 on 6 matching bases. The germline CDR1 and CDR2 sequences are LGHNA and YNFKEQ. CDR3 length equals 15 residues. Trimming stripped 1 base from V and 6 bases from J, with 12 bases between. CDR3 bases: TGTGCCAGCAGCCAAGTGGAGGGAGGACCCGGGGAGCTGTTTTTT. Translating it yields CASSQVEGGPGELFF.

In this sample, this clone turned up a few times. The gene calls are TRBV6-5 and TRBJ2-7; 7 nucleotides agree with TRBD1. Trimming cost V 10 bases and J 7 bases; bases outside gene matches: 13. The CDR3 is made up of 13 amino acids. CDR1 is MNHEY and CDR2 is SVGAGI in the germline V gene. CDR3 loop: CAIGPYRGDEQYV. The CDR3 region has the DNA TGTGCCATCGGGCCCTACAGGGGAGATGAGCAGTACGTC.

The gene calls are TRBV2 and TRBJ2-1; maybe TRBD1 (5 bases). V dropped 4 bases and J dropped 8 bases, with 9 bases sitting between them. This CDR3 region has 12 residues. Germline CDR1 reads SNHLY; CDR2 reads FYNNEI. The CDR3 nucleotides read TGTGCCAGCAGTGTGGGGCCCCATGAGCAGTTCTTC. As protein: CASSVGPHEQFF.

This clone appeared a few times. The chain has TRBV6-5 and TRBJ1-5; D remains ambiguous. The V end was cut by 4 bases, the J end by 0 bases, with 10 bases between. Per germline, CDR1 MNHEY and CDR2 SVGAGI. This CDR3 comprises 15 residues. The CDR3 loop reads CASSSREVSNQPQHF. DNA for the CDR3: TGTGCCAGCAGTTCCCGGGAGGTTAGCAATCAGCCCCAGCATTTT.

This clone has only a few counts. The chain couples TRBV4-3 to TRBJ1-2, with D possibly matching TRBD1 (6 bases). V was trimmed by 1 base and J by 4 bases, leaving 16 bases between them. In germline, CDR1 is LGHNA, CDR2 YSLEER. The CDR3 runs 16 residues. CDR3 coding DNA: TGCGCCAGCAGCCAAGGTGGGGGGGCTACTACCTATGGCTACACCTTC. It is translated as CASSQGGGATTYGYTF.

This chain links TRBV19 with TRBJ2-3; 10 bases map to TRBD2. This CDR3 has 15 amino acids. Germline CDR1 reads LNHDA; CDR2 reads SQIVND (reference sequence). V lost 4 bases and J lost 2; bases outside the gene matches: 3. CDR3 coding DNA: TGTGCCAGTAGTAAACTAGCGGGATACACAGATACGCAGTATTTT. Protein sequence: CASSKLAGYTDTQYF.

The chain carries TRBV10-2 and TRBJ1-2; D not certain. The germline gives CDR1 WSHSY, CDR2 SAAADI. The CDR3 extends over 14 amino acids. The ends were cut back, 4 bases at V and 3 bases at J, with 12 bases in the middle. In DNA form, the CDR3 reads TGCGCCAGCAGTGTAACCGGGGTGTACTATGGCTACACCTTC. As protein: CASSVTGVYYGYTF.

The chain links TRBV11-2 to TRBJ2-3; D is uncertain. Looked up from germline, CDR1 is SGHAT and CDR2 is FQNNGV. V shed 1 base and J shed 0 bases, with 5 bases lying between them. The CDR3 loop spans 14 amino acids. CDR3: CASSLGHSTDTQYF. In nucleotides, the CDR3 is TGTGCCAGCAGCTTAGGGCATAGCACAGATACGCAGTATTTT.

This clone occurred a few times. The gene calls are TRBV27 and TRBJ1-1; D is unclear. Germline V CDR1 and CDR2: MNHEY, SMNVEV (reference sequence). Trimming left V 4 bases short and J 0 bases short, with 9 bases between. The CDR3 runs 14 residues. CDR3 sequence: CASSSTNVNTEAFF. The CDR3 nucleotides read TGTGCCAGCAGTTCGACTAACGTGAACACTGAAGCTTTCTTT.

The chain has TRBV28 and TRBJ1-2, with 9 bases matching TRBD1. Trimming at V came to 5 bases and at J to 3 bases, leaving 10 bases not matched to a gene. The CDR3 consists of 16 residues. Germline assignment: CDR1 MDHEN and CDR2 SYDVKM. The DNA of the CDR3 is TGTGCCAGCAGTCCACCTGGGACAGGGAGAGACTATGGCTACACCTTC. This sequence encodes CASSPPGTGRDYGYTF.

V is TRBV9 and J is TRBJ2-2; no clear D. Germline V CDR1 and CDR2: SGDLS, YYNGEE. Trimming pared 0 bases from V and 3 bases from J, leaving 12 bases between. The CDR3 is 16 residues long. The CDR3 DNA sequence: TGTGCCAGCAGCGTAGTCCCCGATGGAGACACCGGGGAGCTGTTTTTT. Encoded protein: CASSVVPDGDTGELFF. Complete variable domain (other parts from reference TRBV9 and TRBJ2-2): DSGVTQTPKHLITATGQRVTLRCSPRSGDLSVYWYQQSLDQGLQFLIQYYNGEERAKGNILERFSAQQFPDLHSELNLSSLELGDSALYFCASSVVPDGDTGELFFGEGSRLTVL.

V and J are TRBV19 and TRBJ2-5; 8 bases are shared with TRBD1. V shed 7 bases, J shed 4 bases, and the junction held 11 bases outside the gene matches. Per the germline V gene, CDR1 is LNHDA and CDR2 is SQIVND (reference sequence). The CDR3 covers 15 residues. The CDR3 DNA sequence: TGTGCCAGTAATCCGCGCAGGGGGCGAGGAGAGACCCAGTACTTC. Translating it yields CASNPRRGRGETQYF. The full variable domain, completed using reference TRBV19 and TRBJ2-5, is DGGITQSPKYLFRKEGQNVTLSCEQNLNHDAMYWYRQDPGQGLRLIYYSQIVNDFQKGDIAEGYSVSREKKESFPLTVTSAQKNPTAFYLCASNPRRGRGETQYFGPGTRLLVL.

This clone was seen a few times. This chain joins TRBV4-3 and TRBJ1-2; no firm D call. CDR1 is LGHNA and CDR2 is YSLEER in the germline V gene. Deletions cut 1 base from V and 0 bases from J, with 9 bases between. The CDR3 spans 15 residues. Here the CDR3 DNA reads TGCGCCAGCAGCCAAGGGAGGCAGGCTAACTATGGCTACACCTTC. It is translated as CASSQGRQANYGYTF.

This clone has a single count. The CDR3 DNA reads TGTGCCGCCATGGGGGGATTCTATGGCTACACCTTC. Translated: CAAMGGFYGYTF. The gene calls are TRBV12-3 or TRBV12-4 and TRBJ1-2, with D possibly matching TRBD1 (5 bases). The CDR3 loop spans 12 amino acids. V was trimmed by 11 bases and J by 4 bases, leaving 14 bases between them.

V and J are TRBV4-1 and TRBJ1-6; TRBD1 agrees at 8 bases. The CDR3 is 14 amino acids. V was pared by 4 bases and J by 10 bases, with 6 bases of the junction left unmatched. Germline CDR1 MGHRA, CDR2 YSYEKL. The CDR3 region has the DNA TGCGCCAGCAGCCCGGGACAGGAGGTGTCACCCCTCCACTTT. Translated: CASSPGQEVSPLHF.

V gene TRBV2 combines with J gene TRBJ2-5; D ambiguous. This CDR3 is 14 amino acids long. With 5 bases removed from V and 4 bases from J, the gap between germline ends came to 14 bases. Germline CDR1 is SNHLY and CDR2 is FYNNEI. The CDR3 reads CASSLERNGETQYF. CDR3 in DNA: TGTGCCAGCAGTCTCGAGAGAAATGGAGAGACCCAGTACTTC.

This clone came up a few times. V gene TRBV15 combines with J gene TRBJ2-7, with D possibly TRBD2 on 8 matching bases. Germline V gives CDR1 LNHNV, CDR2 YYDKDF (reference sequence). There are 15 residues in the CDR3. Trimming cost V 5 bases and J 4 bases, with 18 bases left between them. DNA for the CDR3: TGTGCCACCAGCCCCACGGGAGGGGGCAGTTACGAGCAGTACTTC. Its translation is CATSPTGGGSYEQYF.

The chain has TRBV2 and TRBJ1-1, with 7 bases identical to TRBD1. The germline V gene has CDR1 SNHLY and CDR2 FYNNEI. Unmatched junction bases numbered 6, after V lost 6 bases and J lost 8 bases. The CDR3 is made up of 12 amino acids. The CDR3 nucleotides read TGTGCCAGCAGGGGGGACAGTGCCGAAGCTTTCTTT. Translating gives CASRGDSAEAFF.